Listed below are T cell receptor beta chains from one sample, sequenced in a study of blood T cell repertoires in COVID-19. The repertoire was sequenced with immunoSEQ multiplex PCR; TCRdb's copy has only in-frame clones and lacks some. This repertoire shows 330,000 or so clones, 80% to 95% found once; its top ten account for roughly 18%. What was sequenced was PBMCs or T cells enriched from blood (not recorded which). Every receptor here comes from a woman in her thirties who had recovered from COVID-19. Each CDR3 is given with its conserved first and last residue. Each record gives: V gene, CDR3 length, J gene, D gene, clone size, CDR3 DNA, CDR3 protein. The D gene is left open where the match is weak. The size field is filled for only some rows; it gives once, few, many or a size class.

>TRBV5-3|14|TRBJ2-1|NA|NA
TGTGCAGGAGGGGACCAGCGCCCCTACAATGAGCAGTTCTTC
CAGGDQRPYNEQFF
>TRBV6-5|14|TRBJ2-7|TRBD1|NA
TGTGCCAGCGACACAGGGGGATCCTACTACGAGCAGTACTTC
CASDTGGSYYEQYF
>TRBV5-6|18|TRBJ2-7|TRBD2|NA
TGTGCCAGCAGTTTGGGATCCCCGGGACTAGCGTTTACCTACGAGCAGTACTTC
CASSLGSPGLAFTYEQYF
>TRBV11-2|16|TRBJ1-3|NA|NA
TGTGCCAGCAGCTTTCGGAGGGGAAACTCTGGAAACACCATATATTTT
CASSFRRGNSGNTIYF
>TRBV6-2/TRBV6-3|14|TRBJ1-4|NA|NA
TGTGCCAGCAGTTGGGCGATTACTAATGAAAAACTGTTTTTT
CASSWAITNEKLFF
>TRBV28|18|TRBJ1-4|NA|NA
TGTGCCAGCAGTTTTTCAAAGGCAGCCCAAGGGGCTTATGAAAAACTGTTTTTT
CASSFSKAAQGAYEKLFF
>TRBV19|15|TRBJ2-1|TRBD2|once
TGTGCCAGTAGTATTCTGGGGGGGGTATACAATGAGCAGTTCTTC
CASSILGGVYNEQFF
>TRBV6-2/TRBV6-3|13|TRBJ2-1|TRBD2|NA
TGTGCCAGCAGTCCCGGGACTAGGTATGAGCAGTTCTTC
CASSPGTRYEQFF
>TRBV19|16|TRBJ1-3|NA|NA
TGTGCCAGTAGTTTCCGCACAGGAGACTCTGGAAACACCATATATTTT
CASSFRTGDSGNTIYF
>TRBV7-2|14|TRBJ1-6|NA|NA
TGTGCCAGCAGCGCCCAGGAATATAATTCACCCCTCCACTTT
CASSAQEYNSPLHF
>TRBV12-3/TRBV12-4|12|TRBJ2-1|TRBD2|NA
TGTGCCAGCAGTTTAGACGGGAGGGCCGCGTTCTTC
CASSLDGRAAFF
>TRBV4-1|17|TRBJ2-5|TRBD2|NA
TGCGCCAGCAGCCAAGGAGGTGGCGGGAGGAGTAAAGAGACCCAGTACTTC
CASSQGGGGRSKETQYF
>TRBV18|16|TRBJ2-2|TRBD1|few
TGTGCCAGCTCACCACCGACAGGGGGCAACACCGGGGAGCTGTTTTTT
CASSPPTGGNTGELFF
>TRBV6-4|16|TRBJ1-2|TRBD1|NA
TGTGCCAGCAGTGACTCACGGACAGGAGGGGTCTATGGCTACACCTTC
CASSDSRTGGVYGYTF
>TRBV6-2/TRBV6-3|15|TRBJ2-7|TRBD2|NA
TGTGCCAGCAGTTATAAAAGCGGGAGCCCCTACGAGCAGTACTTC
CASSYKSGSPYEQYF
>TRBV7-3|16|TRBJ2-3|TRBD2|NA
TGTGCCAGCAGCGCCGAGCGCGGGGGGGAGGGAGATACGCAGTATTTT
CASSAERGGEGDTQYF
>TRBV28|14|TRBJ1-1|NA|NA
TGTGCCAGCAGTTTCTTCCCGGACACCCTTGAAGCTTTCTTT
CASSFFPDTLEAFF
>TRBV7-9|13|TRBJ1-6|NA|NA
TGTGCCAGCAGCCAGCCAGGGAATTCACCCCTCCACTTT
CASSQPGNSPLHF
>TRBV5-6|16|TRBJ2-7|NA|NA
TGTGCCAGCAGCTTAAACAGGGTGGAGAGCTCCTACGAGCAGTACTTC
CASSLNRVESSYEQYF
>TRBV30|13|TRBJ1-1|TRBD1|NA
TGTGCCTGGAGTGGGACAGGGCGTTCTGAAGCTTTCTTT
CAWSGTGRSEAFF
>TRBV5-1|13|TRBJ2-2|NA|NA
TGCGCCAGCAGCTCTAGGGGTGCCGGGGAGCTGTTTTTT
CASSSRGAGELFF
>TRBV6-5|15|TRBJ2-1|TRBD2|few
TGTGCCAGCAGGCCAGCGGGAGGCACCTACAATGAGCAGTTCTTC
CASRPAGGTYNEQFF
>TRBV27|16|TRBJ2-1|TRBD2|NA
TGTGCCAGCAGTAAAACCGGGACTAGCGGGGACAATGAGCAGTTCTTC
CASSKTGTSGDNEQFF
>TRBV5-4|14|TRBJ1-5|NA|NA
TGTGCCAGCAGCGCAGGGGTCGGAGATCAGCCCCAGCATTTT
CASSAGVGDQPQHF
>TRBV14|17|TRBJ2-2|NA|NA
TGTGCCAGCAGCCAAGATCTGTTAGCCGAGCCCACCGGGGAGCTGTTTTTT
CASSQDLLAEPTGELFF
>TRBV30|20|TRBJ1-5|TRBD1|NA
TGTGCCTGGAATCTTAGTTTGGACAGGGGGGAAAATCTAGGCAATCAGCCCCAGCATTTT
CAWNLSLDRGENLGNQPQHF
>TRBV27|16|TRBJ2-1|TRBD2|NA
TGTGCCAGCAGTACAAATAGCGGGGGGGCCGGTGGTGAGCAGTTCTTC
CASSTNSGGAGGEQFF
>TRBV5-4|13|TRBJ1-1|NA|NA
TGTGCCAGCAGCTCCCTAGGGGGCACTGAAGCTTTCTTT
CASSSLGGTEAFF
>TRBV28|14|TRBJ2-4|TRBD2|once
TGTGCCAGCAGTCCCGGCGGGAGCCAAAACATTCAGTACTTC
CASSPGGSQNIQYF
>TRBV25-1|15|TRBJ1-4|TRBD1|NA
TGTGCCAGCAGTAAGGACAGGGCAGGGCCTGAAAAACTGTTTTTT
CASSKDRAGPEKLFF